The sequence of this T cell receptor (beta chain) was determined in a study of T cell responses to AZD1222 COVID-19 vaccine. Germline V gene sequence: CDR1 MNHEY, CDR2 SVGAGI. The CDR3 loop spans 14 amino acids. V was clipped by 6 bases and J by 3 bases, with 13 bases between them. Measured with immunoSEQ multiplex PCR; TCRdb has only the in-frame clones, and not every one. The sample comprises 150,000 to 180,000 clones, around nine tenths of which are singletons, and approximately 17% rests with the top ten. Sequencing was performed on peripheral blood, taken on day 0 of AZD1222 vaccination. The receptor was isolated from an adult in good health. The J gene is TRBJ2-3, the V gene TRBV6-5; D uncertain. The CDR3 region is CASRQEMGTDTQYF. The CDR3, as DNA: TGTGCCAGCAGGCAGGAGATGGGGACAGATACGCAGTATTTT.